One sample yielded the 12 T cell receptor beta chains listed below, sequenced in a study of cytomegalovirus exposure and HLA in healthy donors. The PCR had 60 Vbeta and 13 Jbeta primers. TCRdb keeps only in-frame clones here, not all; method: immunoSEQ multiplex PCR. The sample consists of around 110,000 clones, around three quarters of them appearing once. Sample: PBMCs. The receptors were sampled from a woman in her fifties or sixties in good health and CMV-seropositive.

This sequence joins TRBV5-1 and TRBJ2-3; TRBD2 aligns across 9 bases. This CDR3 region has 17 residues. Germline CDR1 reads SGHRS; CDR2 reads YFSETQ. J lost 4 bases, V lost 4 bases, and 13 bases had no gene match. The CDR3 coding sequence is TGCGCCAGCAGCCGGCTACAAGCGGGGGGATCAGCAGATACGCAGTATTTT. Protein product: CASSRLQAGGSADTQYF.

The gene calls are TRBV19 and TRBJ1-6; D gene uncertain. This CDR3 has 12 residues. Germline CDR1 reads LNHDA; CDR2 reads SQIVND (reference sequence). The V and J ends lost 3 bases and 5 bases respectively, with 2 bases between them. The CDR3 is CASSINNSPLHF. The CDR3 bases are TGTGCCAGTAGTATCAATAATTCACCCCTCCACTTT.

This chain connects TRBV27 to TRBJ2-2; 8 bases match TRBD2. The CDR3 is 15 residues long. V dropped 2 bases and J dropped 6; count of bases not matched to a gene: 5. CDR1 is MNHEY and CDR2 is SMNVEV in the germline V gene (reference sequence). The CDR3 protein is CASSLVGGAAGELFF. The CDR3 coding sequence is TGTGCCAGCAGTTTAGTCGGGGGGGCCGCCGGGGAGCTGTTTTTT.

This chain connects TRBV4-3 to TRBJ2-2; possibly TRBD1 for D (6 bases). CDR3 length: 16 amino acids. V gave up 2 bases and J gave up 0 bases, with 10 bases separating them. Germline CDR1 is LGHNA and CDR2 is YSLEER. The CDR3 DNA sequence: TGCGCCAGCAGCCAAACCGGGACATCGAACACCGGGGAGCTGTTTTTT. As protein: CASSQTGTSNTGELFF.

This clone was seen once. The rearrangement joins TRBV30 to TRBJ1-5, with TRBD1 as a possible D gene (5 bases). Deletions cut 6 bases from V and 2 bases from J, with 14 bases between. The CDR3 has 14 residues. Germline CDR1 GTSNPN, CDR2 SVGIG (reference sequence). The CDR3 loop reads CACTQGIGNQPQHF. The DNA for the CDR3 is TGTGCCTGCACCCAGGGAATTGGCAATCAGCCCCAGCATTTT.

The rearrangement joins TRBV7-2 to TRBJ2-3, with D possibly TRBD1 on 6 matching bases. Germline V gene sequence: CDR1 SGHTA, CDR2 FQGNSA. The CDR3 sequence is 17 residues long. The V and J ends lost 1 base and 0 bases respectively, with 14 bases between them. The CDR3 DNA is TGTGCCAGCAGCTTAGGTGTGGACAGTCATAGCACAGATACGCAGTATTTT. Translation gives CASSLGVDSHSTDTQYF.

The count of this clone is one. The V and J genes are TRBV19 and TRBJ1-5; 7 bases match TRBD1. Germline V gene sequence: CDR1 LNHDA, CDR2 SQIVND (reference sequence). V shed 1 base and J 7 bases; nucleotides not matched to a gene: 10. This CDR3 is built from 16 residues. The CDR3 nucleotides are TGTGCCAGTAGTATAGGTTCTCAGGGGGGATGGCAGCCCCAGCATTTT. This translates into CASSIGSQGGWQPQHF.

This chain uses TRBV11-2 with TRBJ2-7; 7 nucleotides agree with TRBD1. This CDR3 is built from 14 residues. From germline, CDR1 is SGHAT and CDR2 FQNNGV. V was clipped by 5 bases and J by 3 bases; unmatched bases: 7. This CDR3 is CASSPTGDSYEQYF. The CDR3 DNA reads TGTGCCAGCAGCCCCACCGGGGACAGCTACGAGCAGTACTTC.

This rearrangement joins TRBV4-2 to TRBJ2-7, with D maybe TRBD1 (6 bases). The CDR3 contains 13 residues. Germline V CDR1 and CDR2: LGHNA, YNFKEQ. The V end lost 5 bases, the J end lost 3 bases, and 11 bases lay between the germline ends. The CDR3 spells CASSTDRNYEQYF. The CDR3 DNA sequence: TGTGCCAGCAGCACGGACAGAAACTACGAGCAGTACTTC.

This clone showed up just a few times. The chain recombines TRBV5-8 with TRBJ1-5; 7 nucleotides agree with TRBD1. The CDR3 sequence is 16 residues long. Germline V gene data show CDR1 as SGHTS and CDR2 as YDEGEE. Trimming took 0 bases from V and 3 from J; bases not matched to a gene: 6. The CDR3 protein is CASSLDRGVTNQPQHF. The CDR3 bases are TGTGCCAGCAGCTTGGACAGGGGAGTTACCAATCAGCCCCAGCATTTT.

V gene TRBV7-3 combines with J gene TRBJ2-2, with 12 bases matching TRBD2. V trimming: 4 bases; J trimming: 4 bases; junction bases outside the gene matches: 13. The germline V gene encodes CDR1 SGHTA and CDR2 FQGTGA. The CDR3 runs to 19 residues. The CDR3 protein is CASSSHGPLAGGLTGELFF. The CDR3 nucleotides read TGTGCCAGCAGCTCCCACGGTCCCCTAGCGGGGGGGCTCACCGGGGAGCTGTTTTTT.

This clone has a single count. The junction and the germline gene differ at one end; a read error may be behind it. The chain recombines TRBV5-1 with TRBJ2-3, with 7 positions matching TRBD2. The CDR3 spans 15 residues. Germline V gives CDR1 SGHRS, CDR2 YFSETQ. CDR3 loop: CASTLGGGSTDTQYF. The CDR3 bases are TGCGCCAGCACCTTGGGCGGGGGATCAACAGATACGCAGTATTTT.